The 19 T cell receptor beta chains listed next were all sequenced from one sample in a study of OX40 agonist ivuxolimab in advanced cancers. Sequencing was performed with immunoSEQ multiplex PCR; in TCRdb, only in-frame clones are kept and a portion is missing. This sample has tens of thousands of clones; about 80% occur once, and the top ten carry around 2.3%. The starting material was CD4+ or CD8+ T cells sorted from blood, obtained in a trial of the OX40 agonist ivuxolimab. These receptors all come from an adult with an advanced solid tumor such as melanoma, head and neck, liver or kidney cancer.

The chain couples TRBV4-2 to TRBJ2-5; TRBD1 agrees at 7 bases. V shed 0 bases and J 0 bases; nucleotides not matched to a gene: 10. Looked up from germline, CDR1 is LGHNA and CDR2 is YNFKEQ. This CDR3 is 18 amino acids long. The DNA of the CDR3 is TGTGCCAGCAGCCAAGATGGGACAGTCTCCCAGTACCAAGAGACCCAGTACTTC. Translated: CASSQDGTVSQYQETQYF.

The gene calls are TRBV28 and TRBJ1-1, with D unclear. Germline V gene lookup returns CDR1 MDHEN and CDR2 SYDVKM. CDR3 length: 15 amino acids. With 4 bases removed from V and 0 bases from J, the gap between germline ends came to 12 bases. CDR3 protein: CASSYSILMNTEAFF. The CDR3 nucleotides read TGTGCCAGCAGTTATTCCATACTCATGAACACTGAAGCTTTCTTT.

J is TRBJ1-4 and V is TRBV11-3; TRBD1 matches at 9 bases. Losses at the gene ends were 2 bases for V and 7 bases for J; bases not matched to a gene: 5. Germline V gene lookup returns CDR1 SGHNT and CDR2 YENEEA. CDR3 size: 15 residues. The CDR3, as DNA: TGTGCCAGCAGCTTAACCGGGACAGGGTTTGAAAAACTGTTTTTT. Its translation is CASSLTGTGFEKLFF. The whole variable domain, filled in from reference TRBV11-3 and TRBJ1-4, reads EAGVVQSPRYKIIEKKQPVAFWCNPISGHNTLYWYLQNLGQGPELLIRYENEEAVDDSQLPKDRFSAERLKGVDSTLKIQPAELGDSAVYLCASSLTGTGFEKLFFGSGTQLSVL.

The chain has TRBV19 and TRBJ2-7; D is uncertain. Trimming shortened V by 6 bases and J by 6 bases, and 15 bases separated the two germline ends. Germline values: CDR1 LNHDA, CDR2 SQIVND (reference sequence). The CDR3 sequence is 13 residues long. In DNA, the CDR3 is TGTGCCAGTAGAACTGTCCCAGGATCCGAGCAGTACTTC. It codes for CASRTVPGSEQYF.

In its sample, this clone was seen once. The chain couples TRBV19 to TRBJ1-5; D is unresolved. V lost 5 bases and J 7 bases, leaving 18 bases between the germline ends. CDR1 and CDR2 from the germline V gene are LNHDA and SQIVND (reference sequence). CDR3 length equals 15 residues. CDR3 residues: CASSADTGVRQPQHF. For the CDR3, the DNA is TGTGCCAGTAGTGCCGACACGGGTGTGCGCCAGCCCCAGCATTTT.

A single count supports this clone. A junction boundary mismatches the germline segment, possibly from a read error. The chain uses TRBV30 and TRBJ1-2; a possible D gene is TRBD1 (5 bases). Germline CDR1 GTSNPN, CDR2 SVGIG (reference sequence). CDR3 length equals 12 residues. The CDR3 spells CAWSVRDGTLNF. Written as DNA, the CDR3 is TGTGCCTGGAGTGTACGTGACGGGACGCTTAACTTC.

V and J are TRBV6-1 and TRBJ1-5, with no clear D. CDR3 length equals 15 residues. The V end was cut by 1 base, the J end by 4 bases, with 11 bases between. In germline, CDR1 is MNHNS, CDR2 SASEGT. CDR3 amino acids: CASSEVGRRNQPQHF. CDR3 nucleotide sequence: TGTGCCAGCAGTGAAGTCGGCAGGAGGAATCAGCCCCAGCATTTT.

CDR3 amino acids: CASRRGRGETQYF. CDR3 nucleotide sequence: TGTGCCAGCAGGAGGGGGCGAGGGGAGACCCAGTACTTC. J is TRBJ2-5 and V is TRBV6-5, with 7 bases matching TRBD1. CDR1 is MNHEY and CDR2 is SVGAGI in the germline V gene. The CDR3 is 13 residues long. With 6 bases clipped from V and 5 bases from J, the junction kept 6 bases outside the gene matches.

Written as DNA, the CDR3 is TGCGCCAGCAGCCAAGGACAGGGCCCCAGGCCAACTAATGAAAAACTGTTTTTT. Protein product: CASSQGQGPRPTNEKLFF. The V gene is TRBV4-3, the J gene TRBJ1-4; TRBD1 matches at 7 bases. Germline assignment: CDR1 LGHNA and CDR2 YSLEER. The J segment lost 0 bases and the V segment lost 1 base, leaving 8 bases of the junction unmatched. The CDR3 spans 18 residues.

The CDR3: CASSVGLAGGGTQYF. The CDR3 DNA reads as TGTGCCAGCAGCGTCGGACTAGCGGGAGGGGGCACCCAGTACTTC. The gene calls are TRBV14 and TRBJ2-5, with 15 bases that match TRBD2. V shed 5 bases and J 8 bases; nucleotides not matched to a gene: 6. Germline V gene sequence: CDR1 SGHDN, CDR2 FVKESK. The CDR3 has 15 amino acids. The whole variable domain, remainder taken from reference TRBV14 and TRBJ2-5, is EAGVTQFPSHSVIEKGQTVTLRCDPISGHDNLYWYRRVMGKEIKFLLHFVKESKQDESGMPNNRFLAERTGGTYSTLKVQPAELEDSGVYFCASSVGLAGGGTQYFGPGTRLLVL.

CDR3 sequence (DNA): TGTGCCTGGAGCCCCGGGGGGGCAAACACCATATATTTT. Protein: CAWSPGGANTIYF. The chain is built from TRBV30 and TRBJ1-3; TRBD1 might be the D (6 bases). Germline V gene lookup returns CDR1 GTSNPN and CDR2 SVGIG (reference sequence). The V end was cut by 3 bases, the J end by 6 bases, with 12 bases between. The CDR3 runs 13 residues.

This clone was observed once. The rearrangement joins TRBV9 to TRBJ1-1; the D is unclear. Germline loops: CDR1 SGDLS, CDR2 YYNGEE. Deletions cut 4 bases from V and 3 bases from J, with 10 bases between. The CDR3 is 13 amino acids. The CDR3 loop is CASSFSADTEAFF. The CDR3 DNA follows: TGTGCCAGCAGCTTCTCGGCGGACACTGAAGCTTTCTTT.

This chain joins TRBV5-4 and TRBJ2-7; 8 bases line up with TRBD2. The CDR3 contains 15 residues. The germline V gene has CDR1 SGHNT and CDR2 YYREEE (reference sequence). V was pared by 4 bases and J by 2 bases, with 8 bases of the junction left unmatched. CDR3 in amino acids: CASSLAGSQAYEQYF. The CDR3 bases are TGTGCCAGCAGCCTAGCGGGTTCTCAGGCCTACGAGCAGTACTTC.

The CDR3 is CASSLALGSYNEQFF. CDR3 sequence (DNA): TGCGCCAGCAGCTTGGCCCTAGGGTCCTACAATGAGCAGTTCTTC. This chain uses TRBV5-1 with TRBJ2-1, with D unresolved. V was trimmed by 0 bases and J by 1 base, leaving 8 bases between them. The CDR3 has 15 residues. CDR1 SGHRS and CDR2 YFSETQ come from the germline V gene. The entire variable domain, with the rest obtained from reference TRBV5-1 and TRBJ2-1, is as follows: KAGVTQTPRYLIKTRGQQVTLSCSPISGHRSVSWYQQTPGQGLQFLFEYFSETQRNKGNFPGRFSGRQFSNSRSEMNVSTLELGDSALYLCASSLALGSYNEQFFGPGTRLTVL.

The gene calls are TRBV7-7 and TRBJ2-3; perhaps TRBD2 as D (7 bases). V was pared by 5 bases and J by 0 bases, with 12 bases between. There are 15 residues in the CDR3. Germline CDR1 is SSHAT and CDR2 is FNYEAQ (reference sequence). The CDR3 protein is CASSLGGASTDTQYF. The CDR3 DNA follows: TGTGCCAGCAGCCTGGGGGGGGCGAGCACAGATACGCAGTATTTT.

V is TRBV6-1 and J is TRBJ2-7; 9 bases map to TRBD1. The V and J ends lost 5 bases and 5 bases, in that order; junction bases with no gene match: 10. The CDR3 consists of 15 residues. CDR1 is MNHNS, CDR2 SASEGT, per germline. The CDR3 region is CASSSPRTGDHEQYF. Here the CDR3 DNA reads TGTGCCAGCAGTTCACCTAGGACAGGGGACCACGAGCAGTACTTC.

The gene calls are TRBV5-6 and TRBJ2-1, with 8 bases matching TRBD1. Germline-derived CDR1 and CDR2 are SGHDT and YYEEEE. V dropped 4 bases and J dropped 4; count of bases not matched to a gene: 7. The CDR3 runs to 15 residues. This CDR3 is CASSVTGVDYNEQFF. In nucleotides, the CDR3 is TGTGCCAGCAGCGTGACAGGGGTGGATTACAATGAGCAGTTCTTC.

The chain has TRBV30 and TRBJ1-4; TRBD1 agrees at 9 bases. This CDR3 has 15 amino acids. V lost 5 bases to trimming and J lost 4 bases; unmatched junction nucleotides: 8. Germline CDR1 and CDR2: GTSNPN and SVGIG (reference sequence). The CDR3 protein is CAWGMPGQGNEKLFF. CDR3 coding DNA: TGTGCCTGGGGAATGCCGGGACAGGGTAATGAAAAACTGTTTTTT. The variable domain in full, with the rest retrieved from reference TRBV30 and TRBJ1-4, is SQTIHQWPATLVQPVGSPLSLECTVEGTSNPNLYWYRQAAGRGLQLLFYSVGIGQISSEVPQNLSASRPQDRQFILSSKKLLLSDSGFYLCAWGMPGQGNEKLFFGSGTQLSVL.

This clone was counted between two and nine times. The rearrangement uses TRBV13 and TRBJ2-7; 7 bases match TRBD1. This CDR3 contains 14 residues. Germline V CDR1 and CDR2: PRHDT, FYEKMQ (reference sequence). Losses at the gene ends were 5 bases for V and 0 bases for J; bases not matched to a gene: 4. This CDR3 is CASSPRQGSYEQYF. The CDR3 nucleotides are TGTGCCAGCAGCCCCCGACAGGGCTCCTACGAGCAGTACTTC.